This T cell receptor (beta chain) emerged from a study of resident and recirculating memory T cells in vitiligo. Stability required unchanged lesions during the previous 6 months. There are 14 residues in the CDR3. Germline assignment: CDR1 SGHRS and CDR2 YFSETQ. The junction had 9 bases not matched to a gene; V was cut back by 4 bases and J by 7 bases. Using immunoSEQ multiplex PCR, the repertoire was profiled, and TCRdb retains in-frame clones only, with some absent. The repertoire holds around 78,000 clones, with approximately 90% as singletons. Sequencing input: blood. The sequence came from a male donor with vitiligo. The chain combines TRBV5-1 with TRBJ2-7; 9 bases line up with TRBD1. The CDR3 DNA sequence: TGCGCCAGCAGCCCGGGACAGGGTAACGGGGAGCAGTACTTC. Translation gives CASSPGQGNGEQYF.